This is a list of T cell receptor beta chains from one sample in a study of blood T cells in healthy people across ages. TCRdb re-derived calls from the 5' RACE reads in MiXCR, one entry per CDR3 protein. The sample has around 2 million distinct CDR3 sequences, roughly two fifths seen once; the top ten hold 23%. The sequencing input was blood. The receptors were gathered from a human donor in good health. The CDR3 runs from the conserved cysteine through the conserved F or W. Each record gives: D gene, V gene, CDR3 length, J gene, clone size, CDR3 DNA, CDR3 protein. The D gene is left open where the match is weak. Size is omitted from some rows. Given values are once, few, many or a class for expanded clones.

TRBD1,TRBV7-2,15,TRBJ1-2,few,TGTGCCAGCAGCCCCGGACAGGGGGAGATTTATGGCTACACCTTC,CASSPGQGEIYGYTF
.,TRBV11-2,15,TRBJ2-7,.,TGTGCCAGCAGCCGGACAGCGGATAACCCTTACGAGCAGTACTTC,CASSRTADNPYEQYF
.,TRBV2,13,TRBJ2-7,.,TGTGCCAGCAGTGAAGGGACTACCTACGAGCAGTACTTC,CASSEGTTYEQYF
TRBD2,TRBV5-1,16,TRBJ2-1,.,TGCGCCAGCAGCGAGGGACTAGCGGGGCCGTCCGGTGAGCAGTTCTTC,CASSEGLAGPSGEQFF
.,TRBV10-3,13,TRBJ1-1,few,TGTGCCATCAGTGAACACATGAACACTGAAGCTTTCTTT,CAISEHMNTEAFF
TRBD1,TRBV2,16,TRBJ1-4,once,TGTGCCAGCAGTGAAGGGGCAGGGGGCGAGGATGAAAAACTGTTTTTT,CASSEGAGGEDEKLFF
.,TRBV7-9,15,TRBJ2-5,few,TGTGCCAGCAGCGCCGCGGGGGCACCTCAAGAGACCCAGTACTTC,CASSAAGAPQETQYF
.,TRBV9,17,TRBJ2-6,few,TGTGCCAGCAGCGTAAGGAATGGGGACTCTGGGGCCAACGTCCTGACTTTC,CASSVRNGDSGANVLTF
.,TRBV20-1,14,TRBJ1-2,.,TGCAGTGCTAGAGATCGTATAGGGAACTATGGCTACACCTTC,CSARDRIGNYGYTF
.,TRBV25-1,14,TRBJ2-3,.,TGTGCCAGCAGTTTTCAGGGGCGGCAAGATACGCAGTATTTT,CASSFQGRQDTQYF
.,TRBV10-3,14,TRBJ2-5,.,TGTGCCATCAGTGAGTCGAAGCTAGGAGAGGCCCAGTACTTC,CAISESKLGEAQYF
.,TRBV18,13,TRBJ2-1,few,TGTGCCAGCTCACCTGCCCCGGGGGTTGAGCAGTTCTTC,CASSPAPGVEQFF
.,TRBV29-1,9,TRBJ2-1,many,TGCAGCGTTGAAAGCGGTGCGTTCTTC,CSVESGAFF
.,TRBV4-3,13,TRBJ2-5,few,TGCGCCAGCAGCCAAGCCCGACTCGAGACCCAGTACTTC,CASSQARLETQYF
.,TRBV10-3,13,TRBJ2-1,once,TGTGCCATCAGTGAGTTGGGGGTAGATGAGCAGTTCTTC,CAISELGVDEQFF
.,TRBV6-5,15,TRBJ2-5,.,TGTGCCTGCAGTTACCTTCGGGCTAGTGGAGAGACCCAGTACTTC,CACSYLRASGETQYF
.,TRBV11-1,16,TRBJ2-1,few,TGTGCCAGCAGCCCCATCCGGGACCGATTCCACAATGAGCAGTTCTTC,CASSPIRDRFHNEQFF
TRBD2,TRBV6-2/TRBV6-3,12,TRBJ2-3,few,TGTGCCAGCAGACGTTCGGGGACTAGCTTGTATTTT,CASRRSGTSLYF
.,TRBV24-1,16,TRBJ1-2,.,TGTGCCACCAGTGACCCCGGGACAACTCCTTTAAATGGCTACACCTTC,CATSDPGTTPLNGYTF
TRBD1,TRBV27,14,TRBJ2-7,.,TGTGCCAGCAGTCACGGACAGGGGGCCCACGAGCAGTACTTC,CASSHGQGAHEQYF
.,TRBV7-3,14,TRBJ1-6,few,TGTGCCAGCAGCTTAAGACGATCTAATTCACCCCTCCACTTT,CASSLRRSNSPLHF
TRBD2,TRBV29-1,14,TRBJ2-1,few,TGCAGCGTTGAGGCGGGGGGGACCTACAATGAGCAGTTCTTC,CSVEAGGTYNEQFF
.,TRBV7-2,14,TRBJ2-7,.,TGTACCAGCAGCTTAGGACAGAGCTCCTACGAGCAGTACTTC,CTSSLGQSSYEQYF
TRBD1,TRBV5-1,15,TRBJ2-3,few,TGCGCCAGCAGCCGAGGACAGGTCGACACAGATACGCAGTATTTT,CASSRGQVDTDTQYF
.,TRBV12-3/TRBV12-4,16,TRBJ2-6,.,TGTGCCAGCAGTATCCTCCGGGGCGCTGGGGCCAACGTCCTGACTTTC,CASSILRGAGANVLTF
.,TRBV6-2/TRBV6-3,14,TRBJ2-7,few,TGTGCCAGCAGTTATGTGGGGGGCACCTACGAGCAGTACTTC,CASSYVGGTYEQYF
TRBD1,TRBV6-5,15,TRBJ2-7,.,TGTGCCAGCAGATCTCCGGGACAGGGGGCAGGCGAGCAGTACTTC,CASRSPGQGAGEQYF
.,TRBV29-1,12,TRBJ1-1,.,TGCAGCGTTGAGAAGGGGGACTCTGAAGCTTTCTTT,CSVEKGDSEAFF
.,TRBV7-2,15,TRBJ2-7,few,TGTGCCAGCAGCGAAAGGAGGGCGAGCTCCTACGAGCAGTACTTC,CASSERRASSYEQYF
.,TRBV6-5,16,TRBJ1-2,.,TGTGCCAGTCGACTTGCGGGGGTGAAGGACAACTATGGCTACACCTTC,CASRLAGVKDNYGYTF
.,TRBV20-1,15,TRBJ2-5,.,TGCAGTGCTCACGGGACTCCTAACCTTAAAGAGACCCAGTACTTC,CSAHGTPNLKETQYF
TRBD1,TRBV5-6,15,TRBJ1-2,.,TGTGCCAGCAGCTTGGGCCCTAGGACAGGGGAAGGCTACACCTTC,CASSLGPRTGEGYTF
.,TRBV29-1,13,TRBJ2-2,few,TGCAGCGGCCTGGACCCGGACACCGGGGAGCTGTTTTTT,CSGLDPDTGELFF
.,TRBV7-2,18,TRBJ2-3,.,TGTGCCAGCAGCTTACGCCCAGAGTTCAACACTAGCACAGATACGCAGTATTTT,CASSLRPEFNTSTDTQYF
TRBD2,TRBV7-2,17,TRBJ2-1,.,TGTGCCAGCAGCTTTTACGGACTAGCGGGGTCTCGCAGTGAGCAGTTCTTC,CASSFYGLAGSRSEQFF
TRBD1,TRBV24-1,16,TRBJ2-1,few,TGTGCCACCAGTGATTTAGATCGACAGGGGGGGAATGAGCAGTTCTTC,CATSDLDRQGGNEQFF
.,TRBV2,11,TRBJ1-1,.,TGTGCCAGCACCCGGGAGACTGAAGCTTTCTTT,CASTRETEAFF
.,TRBV12-3/TRBV12-4,13,TRBJ1-1,.,TGTGCCACCTCTTGGTACAGGTTCGCTGAAGCTTTCTTT,CATSWYRFAEAFF
TRBD2,TRBV7-2,16,TRBJ2-5,.,TGTGCCAGCAGGCCCGTGAGGTGGGGGGAGGGAGAGACCCAGTACTTC,CASRPVRWGEGETQYF
.,TRBV7-3,17,TRBJ2-1,few,TGTGCCAGCAGCTTAAAGCCCACTGTCGGAGCAGGCAATGAGCAGTTCTTC,CASSLKPTVGAGNEQFF
TRBD2,TRBV20-1,16,TRBJ2-3,.,TGCAGTGCTAGACGTGTAGCGGGGGGAGGCACAGATACGCAGTATTTT,CSARRVAGGGTDTQYF
TRBD1,TRBV6-6,15,TRBJ2-7,many,TGTGCCAGCAGTCTTTCCGGGACAGGGGGATACGAGCAGTACTTC,CASSLSGTGGYEQYF